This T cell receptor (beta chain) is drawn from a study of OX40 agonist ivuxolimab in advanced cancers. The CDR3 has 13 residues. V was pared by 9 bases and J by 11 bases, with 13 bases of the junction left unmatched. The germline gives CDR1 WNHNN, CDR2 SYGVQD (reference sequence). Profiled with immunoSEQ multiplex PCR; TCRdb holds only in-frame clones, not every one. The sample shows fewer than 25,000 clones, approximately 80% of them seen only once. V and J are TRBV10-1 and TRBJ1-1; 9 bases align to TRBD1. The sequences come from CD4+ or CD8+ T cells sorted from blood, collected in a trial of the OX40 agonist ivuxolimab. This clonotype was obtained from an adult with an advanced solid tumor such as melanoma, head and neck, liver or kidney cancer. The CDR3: CASSPRTGVEAFF. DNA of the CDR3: TGCGCCAGTTCCCCCCGGACAGGGGTTGAGGCTTTCTTT.